The next 10 T cell receptor beta chains were all read from a single sample in a study of response to subunit inactivated influenza vaccine. TCRdb independently ran MiXCR on the RT-PCR reads; one entry per CDR3 protein. The sample contains around 790,000 distinct CDR3 sequences, around 20% of which appear only once. Sequencing was performed on PBMCs from blood, taken less than 6 days after vaccination. The receptors originated from a man aged 50 to 60 who received an inactivated influenza vaccine.

This chain links TRBV20-1 with TRBJ1-4; possibly TRBD1 for D (5 bases). Germline V lookup: CDR1 DFQATT, CDR2 SNEGSKA (reference sequence). The V end was cut by 6 bases, the J end by 8 bases, with 22 bases between. The CDR3 is made up of 15 amino acids. CDR3 bases: TGCAGTGCGCGCCCGAGTGGGGGGTTAGGGGAAAAACTGTTTTTT. It yields the protein CSARPSGGLGEKLFF.

This clonotype has ten or more counts. One junction end disagrees with the germline gene, perhaps due to a read error. The rearrangement uses TRBV4-2 and TRBJ1-3; a possible D gene is TRBD1 (6 bases). This CDR3 comprises 18 residues. Germline V lookup: CDR1 LGHNA, CDR2 YNFKEQ. The CDR3 DNA reads TGTGCCAGCAGCCCGGGGGCGGACTATGACCTACCTGGAGACACCATATATTTT. This codes for CASSPGADYDLPGDTIYF.

This clonotype was seen a handful of times. V and J are TRBV7-3 and TRBJ2-2; unclear D gene. The ends were cut back, 5 bases at V and 5 bases at J, with 9 bases in the middle. The CDR3 runs 13 residues. CDR1 and CDR2 (germline): SGHTA, FQGTGA. The CDR3 sequence is CASSPQITGELFF. The CDR3, as DNA: TGTGCCAGCAGCCCCCAAATAACCGGGGAGCTGTTTTTT.

CDR3 DNA sequence: TGCGCCAGCAGCGGGGAGACAGCTATCGGGCCCTACAATGAGCAGTTCTTC. As protein: CASSGETAIGPYNEQFF. The chain links TRBV5-1 to TRBJ2-1; D is possibly TRBD1 or TRBD2 (5 bases each). This CDR3 contains 17 residues. Germline lookup yields CDR1 SGHRS and CDR2 YFSETQ. The ends were cut back, 4 bases at V and 2 bases at J, with 19 bases in the middle.

This sequence joins TRBV12-3 or TRBV12-4 and TRBJ2-1; possible D gene TRBD1, 6 bases. There are 16 residues in the CDR3. With 5 bases removed from V and 2 bases from J, the gap between germline ends came to 16 bases. The CDR3, as DNA: TGTGCCAGCAGTAAAACACCGGGACACACCTACAATGAGCAGTTCTTC. This sequence encodes CASSKTPGHTYNEQFF.

The chain combines TRBV6-2 or TRBV6-3 with TRBJ2-1, with 7 positions matching TRBD2. The CDR3 is made up of 16 amino acids. Germline V gene data show CDR1 as MNHEY and CDR2 as SVGEGT. V lost 4 bases and J lost 7; bases outside the gene matches: 13. CDR3 region: CASSSGVGGPINEQFF. CDR3 DNA sequence: TGTGCCAGCAGTTCAGGTGTGGGAGGGCCGATTAATGAGCAGTTCTTC.

This clonotype was seen more than once but under ten times. This chain connects TRBV27 to TRBJ2-7; TRBD1 is a possible D gene (6 bases). Germline assignment: CDR1 MNHEY and CDR2 SMNVEV (reference sequence). V lost 5 bases and J lost 7, with 18 bases in between. The CDR3 covers 14 residues. The CDR3 coding sequence is TGTGCCAGCAGTCTCGGACAGTCGGTAGATGAGCAGTACTTC. Translating gives CASSLGQSVDEQYF.

This clonotype was found a few times. The chain couples TRBV5-1 to TRBJ2-1, with D tentatively TRBD1 (6 bases). The V and J ends lost 2 bases and 2 bases respectively, with 11 bases between them. This CDR3 has 15 amino acids. CDR1 is SGHRS and CDR2 is YFSETQ in the germline V gene. The CDR3 here is CASSFGDTTYNEQFF. The CDR3 DNA sequence: TGCGCCAGCAGCTTCGGGGACACCACCTACAATGAGCAGTTCTTC.

There are many counts of this clonotype. This chain connects TRBV9 to TRBJ1-1; D is unclear. The V gene lost 3 bases and the J gene lost 4 bases, with 10 bases spanning the gap. The CDR3 totals 13 residues. Germline V gene data show CDR1 as SGDLS and CDR2 as YYNGEE. The CDR3 DNA reads as TGTGCCAGCAGCGCCCCCCCAACCACTGAAGCTTTCTTT. Protein sequence: CASSAPPTTEAFF.

A few counts support this clonotype. The chain is built from TRBV12-3 or TRBV12-4 and TRBJ2-3, with D perhaps matching TRBD1 or TRBD2 (5 bases each). V was clipped by 9 bases and J by 0 bases, with 16 bases between them. The CDR3 contains 15 residues. CDR3 region: CASRARDPSTDTQYF. The CDR3 region has the DNA TGTGCCAGTAGGGCCCGGGACCCTAGCACAGATACGCAGTATTTT.